The T cell receptor beta chain under discussion was sequenced for a study of blood T cell repertoires in COVID-19. Study at large: Samples taken during acute and convalescent COVID-19 were collected in the United States, Italy and Spain.

As processed by the authors: Estimation of nucleated cell counts relied on the amplification of reference gene primers. The assay was immunoSEQ multiplex PCR, and TCRdb's table has in-frame clones only and misses some. That table furnishes V, J and clone size, whereas the DNA furnished D and trimming. The sample has approximately 210,000 clones; about 89% are singletons. The participants were between about 18 and 90 years old and came from some 23 US areas. Symptom resolution, clearance, or two negative PCRs marked the recovered donors of Cohort 3. The V gene's germline CDR1 is LNHNV and CDR2 YYDKDF (reference sequence). After removal of 0 bases from V and 4 bases from J, the junction contained 16 bases not matched to a gene. The CDR3 has 19 amino acids.

This receptor was taken from a woman under 30 who had recovered from COVID-19. V usage is TRBV15 and J usage is TRBJ2-7; 9 bases fit TRBD1. The sequenced sample was PBMCs or T cells enriched from blood (not recorded which). The CDR3 bases are TGTGCCACCAGCAGAGATGGGCTCGGGACAGGGCTCCTCAGGTACGAGCAGTACTTC. It encodes CATSRDGLGTGLLRYEQYF.